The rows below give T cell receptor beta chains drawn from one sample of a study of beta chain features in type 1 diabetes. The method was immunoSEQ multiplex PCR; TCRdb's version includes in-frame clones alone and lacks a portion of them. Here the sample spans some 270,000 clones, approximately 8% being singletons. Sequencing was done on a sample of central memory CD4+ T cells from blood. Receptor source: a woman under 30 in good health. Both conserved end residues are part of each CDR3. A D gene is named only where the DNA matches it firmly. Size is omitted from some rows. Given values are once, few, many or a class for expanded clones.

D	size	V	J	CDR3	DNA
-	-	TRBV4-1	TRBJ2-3	CASSQFEDTQYF	TGCGCCAGCAGCCAATTCGAAGATACGCAGTATTTT
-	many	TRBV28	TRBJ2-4	CASSLIRSQMIADIQYF	TGTGCCAGCAGTTTAATTCGAAGTCAAATGATCGCAGACATTCAGTACTTC
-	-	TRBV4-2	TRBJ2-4	CASSQNYRQGIQYF	TGTGCCAGCAGCCAAAACTACCGGCAGGGCATTCAGTACTTC
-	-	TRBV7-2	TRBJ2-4	CASSLALANKNIQYF	TGTGCCAGCAGCTTAGCCCTAGCGAACAAAAACATTCAGTACTTC
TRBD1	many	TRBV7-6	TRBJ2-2	CASSLRQGTGELFF	TGTGCCAGCAGCCTACGACAGGGTACCGGGGAGCTGTTTTTT
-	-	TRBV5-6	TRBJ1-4	CASSLTGITDEKLFF	TGTGCCAGCAGCTTGACGGGTATCACGGATGAAAAACTGTTTTTT
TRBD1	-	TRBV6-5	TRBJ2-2	CASSYGDSRSSGELFF	TGTGCCAGCAGTTACGGGGACAGCCGATCTTCCGGGGAGCTGTTTTTT
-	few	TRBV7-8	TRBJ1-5	CASSLRAGYSQPQHF	TGTGCCAGCAGCTTAAGGGCAGGGTACAGTCAGCCCCAGCATTTT
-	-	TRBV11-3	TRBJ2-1	CASSLDSASGEQFF	TGTGCCAGCAGCTTAGATTCTGCGTCGGGTGAGCAGTTCTTC
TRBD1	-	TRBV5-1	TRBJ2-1	CASSLDGGTGRHNEQFF	TGCGCCAGCAGCTTGGACGGGGGGACAGGGAGGCACAATGAGCAGTTCTTC
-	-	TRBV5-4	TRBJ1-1	CASSFVNTEAFF	TGTGCCAGCAGCTTTGTTAACACTGAAGCTTTCTTT
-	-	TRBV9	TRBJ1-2	CASSVEGRGYTF	TGTGCCAGCAGCGTAGAGGGACGCGGCTACACCTTC
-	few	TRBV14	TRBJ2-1	CASSHLGVYNEQFF	TGTGCCAGCAGCCACCTAGGGGTATACAATGAGCAGTTCTTC
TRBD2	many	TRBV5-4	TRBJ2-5	CASSGTSGTIRESETQYF	TGTGCCAGCAGCGGGACTAGCGGGACGATCCGCGAATCAGAGACCCAGTACTTC
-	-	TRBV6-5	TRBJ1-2	CASSYYGENYGYTF	TGTGCCAGCAGTTACTATGGGGAAAACTATGGCTACACCTTC
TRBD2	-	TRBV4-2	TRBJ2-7	CASSPDGLAGGYEQYF	TGTGCCAGCAGCCCAGATGGACTAGCGGGAGGGTACGAGCAGTACTTC
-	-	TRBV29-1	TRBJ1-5	CSVADRGVHQPQHF	TGCAGCGTGGCCGATAGGGGTGTGCATCAGCCCCAGCATTTT
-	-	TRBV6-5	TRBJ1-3	CASSYSRPDSGNTIYF	TGTGCCAGCAGTTACTCGAGGCCAGACTCTGGAAACACCATATATTTT
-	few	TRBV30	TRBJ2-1	CAWRRAVRHEQFF	TGTGCCTGGAGGAGGGCGGTTCGGCATGAGCAGTTCTTC
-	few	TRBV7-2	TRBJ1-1	CASSPDIPPAFF	TGTGCCAGCAGCCCAGACATACCTCCAGCTTTCTTT
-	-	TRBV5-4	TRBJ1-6	CASSLSTGNSPLHF	TGTGCCAGCAGCTTGAGTACAGGGAATTCACCCCTCCACTTT
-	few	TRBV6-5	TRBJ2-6	CASSPVSSGANVLTF	TGTGCCAGCAGTCCTGTCAGCTCTGGGGCCAACGTCCTGACTTTC
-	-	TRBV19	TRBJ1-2	CASSGKVEGYTF	TGTGCCAGTAGTGGAAAGGTAGAGGGCTACACCTTC
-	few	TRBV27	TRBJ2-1	CASTRGDNEQFF	TGTGCCAGCACCCGAGGGGACAATGAGCAGTTCTTC
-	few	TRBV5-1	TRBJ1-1	CASNDSEGTEAFF	TGCGCCAGCAACGACTCGGAGGGGACTGAAGCTTTCTTT
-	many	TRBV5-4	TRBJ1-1	CASSSRDWTNTEAFF	TGTGCCAGCAGCTCCAGGGATTGGACGAACACTGAAGCTTTCTTT
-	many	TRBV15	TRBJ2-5	CATRNPKTVGETQYF	TGTGCCACCAGGAATCCAAAGACAGTGGGGGAGACCCAGTACTTC
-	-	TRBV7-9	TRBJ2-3	CASSLVVSGSTDTQYF	TGTGCCAGCAGCTTAGTAGTTAGCGGAAGCACAGATACGCAGTATTTT
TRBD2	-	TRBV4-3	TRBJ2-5	CASSQDWEGRETQYF	TGCGCCAGCAGCCAAGACTGGGAGGGGAGGGAGACCCAGTACTTC
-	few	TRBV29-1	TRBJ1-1	CSVEDRRRGTEAFF	TGCAGCGTTGAAGATCGGCGGCGTGGGACTGAAGCTTTCTTT
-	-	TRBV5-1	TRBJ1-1	CASSADTSNTEAFF	TGCGCCAGCAGCGCGGACACGTCGAACACTGAAGCTTTCTTT
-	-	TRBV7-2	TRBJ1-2	CASSQSILGGYTF	TGTGCCAGCAGCCAGAGTATCCTGGGGGGCTACACCTTC
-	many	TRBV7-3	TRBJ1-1	CASSLSGNTEAFF	TGTGCCAGCAGCTTATCAGGGAACACTGAAGCTTTCTTT
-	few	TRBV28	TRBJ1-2	CASSSPGMGRESYGYTF	TGTGCCAGCAGTTCCCCCGGCATGGGGCGCGAGAGCTATGGCTACACCTTC
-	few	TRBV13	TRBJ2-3	CASTSSVVYTDTQYF	TGTGCCAGCACCTCCTCGGTAGTGTACACAGATACGCAGTATTTT
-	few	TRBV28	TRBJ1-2	CASSLASAYGYTF	TGTGCCAGCAGTTTGGCCTCGGCCTATGGCTACACCTTC
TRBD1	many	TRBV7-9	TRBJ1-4	CASSVGQGTEKLFF	TGTGCCAGCAGCGTCGGACAGGGGACTGAAAAACTGTTTTTT
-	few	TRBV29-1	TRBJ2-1	CSVVGDNEQFF	TGCAGCGTTGTCGGAGACAATGAGCAGTTCTTC
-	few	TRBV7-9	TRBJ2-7	CASSFGSEQYF	TGTGCCAGCAGCTTTGGTTCCGAGCAGTACTTC
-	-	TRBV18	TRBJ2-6	CASSPLQGRGSGANVLTF	TGTGCCAGCTCACCACTTCAGGGACGGGGCTCTGGGGCCAACGTCCTGACTTTC
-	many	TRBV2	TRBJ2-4	CASSAPLALAKNIQYF	TGTGCCAGCAGTGCACCGCTAGCGCTAGCCAAAAACATTCAGTACTTC
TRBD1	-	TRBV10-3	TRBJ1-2	CAIKGTAYGYGYTF	TGTGCCATCAAAGGGACAGCCTACGGGTATGGCTACACCTTC
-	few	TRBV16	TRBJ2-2	CASTRWTVSTGELFF	TGTGCCAGCACCAGATGGACAGTAAGCACCGGGGAGCTGTTTTTT
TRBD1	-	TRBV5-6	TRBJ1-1	CASNPARTGRDTEAFF	TGTGCCAGCAACCCGGCCCGGACAGGGAGGGACACTGAAGCTTTCTTT
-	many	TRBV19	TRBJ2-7	CASMGANTYEQYF	TGTGCCAGTATGGGGGCAAATACTTACGAGCAGTACTTC
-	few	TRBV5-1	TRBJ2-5	CASSRGLGETQYF	TGCGCCAGCAGCCGAGGGTTGGGAGAGACCCAGTACTTC
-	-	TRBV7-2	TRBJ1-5	CASSLGGRNQPQHF	TGTGCCAGCAGCTTGGGGGGAAGGAATCAGCCCCAGCATTTT
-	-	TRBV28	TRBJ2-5	CASSLGSPKTQYF	TGTGCCAGCAGTTTGGGCAGCCCCAAGACCCAGTACTTC
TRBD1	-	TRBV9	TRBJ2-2	CASSVVVRAGQDNTGELFF	TGTGCCAGCAGCGTGGTCGTTCGGGCGGGACAGGACAACACCGGGGAGCTGTTTTTT
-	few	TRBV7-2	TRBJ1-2	CASSTPAGGGAAGYTF	TGTGCCAGCAGCACACCAGCGGGGGGCGGTGCGGCTGGCTACACCTTC
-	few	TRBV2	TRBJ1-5	CASNRGDHQPQHF	TGTGCCAGCAACAGAGGAGACCATCAGCCCCAGCATTTT
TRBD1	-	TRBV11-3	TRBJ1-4	CASSQTQGGGQGGREFF	TGTGCCAGCAGCCAAACACAGGGAGGCGGACAGGGCGGAAGGGAGTTTTTT
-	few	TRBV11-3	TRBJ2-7	CASSYRVGSPLEQYF	TGTGCCAGCAGCTACAGGGTAGGCTCTCCGCTCGAGCAGTACTTC
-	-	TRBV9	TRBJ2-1	CASSQTSKLEQFF	TGTGCCAGCAGCCAAACTAGCAAGCTTGAGCAGTTCTTC
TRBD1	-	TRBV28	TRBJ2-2	CASSLWTGHTGELFF	TGTGCCAGCAGCCTATGGACAGGCCACACCGGGGAGCTGTTTTTT